This TCR beta chain was retrieved from a study of beta chain features in type 1 diabetes. Expressed TCRB transcripts were sequenced, since all the RNA that had been isolated was reverse transcribed. Several million reads was the average for naive, central memory and regulatory T cell samples. Method: immunoSEQ multiplex PCR; TCRdb's copy keeps in-frame clones and lacks some. Counted here are tens of thousands of clones, roughly 49% occurring once; the ten biggest clones make up roughly 0.65%. Only a few counts were recorded for this clone. What it binds is unknown. CDR1 and CDR2 (germline): SEHNR, FQNEAQ (reference sequence). CDR3 length: 14 amino acids. V lost 4 bases to trimming and J lost 0 bases, with 9 bases between them. Overall study findings and caveats: Across all four CD4+ subsets, people with type 1 diabetes showed modestly shorter TCRB CDR3s.

The sequence was obtained from a man under 40 with type 1 diabetes. The V gene is TRBV7-9, the J gene TRBJ1-1, with D tentatively TRBD1 (5 bases). The sequencing sample was made of central memory CD4+ T cells from blood. The CDR3 region is CASSSTGVNTEAFF. CDR3 DNA: TGTGCCAGCAGCTCAACAGGAGTGAACACTGAAGCTTTCTTT.